The 20 T cell receptor beta chains presented below share a single source sample, sequenced in a study of blood T cell repertoires in COVID-19. Profiling relied on immunoSEQ multiplex PCR, and the TCRdb table lists in-frame clones only, not all of them. The table includes over 150,000 clones, roughly 80% detected once. Sequenced material: peripheral blood. The receptors stem from a woman in her sixties or seventies with acute or convalescent COVID-19.

CDR3 nucleotide sequence: TGTGCCACCAGCAGAGATGTATTTATGGTGAACACCAACACTGAAGCTTTCTTT. Its protein is CATSRDVFMVNTNTEAFF. The chain combines TRBV15 with TRBJ1-1; D not resolved. Trimming shortened V by 0 bases and J by 2 bases, and 19 bases separated the two germline ends. The germline CDR1 and CDR2 sequences are LNHNV and YYDKDF (reference sequence). The CDR3 is 18 amino acids. The complete variable domain, with remaining parts taken from reference TRBV15 and TRBJ1-1, reads DAMVIQNPRYQVTQFGKPVTLSCSQTLNHNVMYWYQQKSSQAPKLLFHYYDKDFNNEADTPDNFQSRRPNTSFCFLDIRSPGLGDTAMYLCATSRDVFMVNTNTEAFFGQGTRLTVV.

The genes are TRBV24-1 and TRBJ2-3; the match to TRBD1 covers 10 bases. This CDR3 region has 14 residues. CDR1 and CDR2 (germline): KGHDR, SFDVKD. The junction had 4 bases not matched to a gene; V was cut back by 10 bases and J by 1 base. CDR3 nucleotide sequence: TGTGCCACGGCCGGGACAGGGGGCACAGATACGCAGTATTTT. It yields the protein CATAGTGGTDTQYF.

J is TRBJ2-2 and V is TRBV2; TRBD1 aligns across 9 bases. CDR1 SNHLY and CDR2 FYNNEI come from the germline V gene. CDR3 length: 12 residues. V gave up 11 bases and J gave up 9 bases; unmatched junction bases: 7. The CDR3 DNA sequence: TGTGCCGGGTCGGGACAGGGTCGGGAGCTGTTTTTT. The encoded protein is CAGSGQGRELFF.

The J gene is TRBJ1-1, the V gene TRBV7-8, with D tentatively TRBD1 (5 bases). The germline V gene encodes CDR1 SGHVS and CDR2 FQNEAQ. The CDR3 runs to 15 residues. Deletions cut 2 bases from V and 4 bases from J, with 14 bases between. The chain's CDR3 is CASSLSGGQGTEAFF. The CDR3 DNA sequence: TGTGCCAGCAGCTTATCGGGTGGGCAGGGCACTGAAGCTTTCTTT.

The chain carries TRBV28 and TRBJ2-3; 11 bases map to TRBD2. V lost 6 bases and J lost 4; bases outside the gene matches: 6. The CDR3 has 15 residues. CDR1 and CDR2 from the germline V gene are MDHEN and SYDVKM. In DNA form, the CDR3 reads TGTGCCAGCAGAACCCCGGGACTAGCGGCAGATACGCAGTATTTT. Amino acids: CASRTPGLAADTQYF.

The rearrangement links TRBV4-1 to TRBJ1-6, with TRBD1 matching 7 bases. V was pared by 4 bases and J by 12 bases, with 9 bases of the junction left unmatched. CDR3 length equals 14 residues. Germline CDR1 is MGHRA and CDR2 is YSYEKL. The CDR3 coding sequence is TGCGCCAGCAGCCCAGGGACAGCCACAATACCCCTCCACTTT. Translated, it gives CASSPGTATIPLHF.

The J gene is TRBJ1-5, the V gene TRBV5-6; 10 nucleotides match TRBD1. Germline CDR1 SGHDT, CDR2 YYEEEE. This CDR3 spans 17 amino acids. V lost 1 base, J lost 4 bases, and 8 bases stayed unmatched. The CDR3 protein is CASSLFFRTGGNQPQHF. As DNA, the CDR3 is TGTGCCAGCAGCTTGTTTTTTAGGACAGGGGGAAATCAGCCCCAGCATTTT.

The CDR3 here is CAISEGLAGGYEQYV. In DNA, the CDR3 is TGTGCCATCAGTGAGGGACTAGCGGGGGGTTACGAGCAGTACGTC. This rearrangement joins TRBV10-3 to TRBJ2-7, with 14 bases fitting TRBD2. The V segment lost 2 bases and the J segment 4 bases; nucleotides outside the gene matches: 1. CDR1 ENHRY and CDR2 SYGVKD come from the germline V gene. This CDR3 contains 15 residues.

The chain recombines TRBV7-3 with TRBJ2-1; D is possibly TRBD2 (5 bases). The germline V gene has CDR1 SGHTA and CDR2 FQGTGA. Trimming left V 5 bases short and J 1 base short, with 12 bases between. This CDR3 has 15 residues. The DNA of the CDR3 is TGTGCCAGCAGCCTTAGCGTAAATTCCTACAATGAGCAGTTCTTC. Translated: CASSLSVNSYNEQFF. Based on the CDR3 plus reference TRBV7-3 and TRBJ2-1, the full variable domain is GAGVSQTPSNKVTEKGKYVELRCDPISGHTALYWYRQSLGQGPEFLIYFQGTGAADDSGLPNDRFFAVRPEGSVSTLKIQRTERGDSAVYLCASSLSVNSYNEQFFGPGTRLTVL.

This rearrangement joins TRBV6-1 to TRBJ1-2, with D maybe TRBD1 (5 bases). Between the trimmed V and J ends, which lost 1 base and 8 bases, there was a span of 14 bases. The CDR3 has 14 amino acids. CDR1 and CDR2 from the germline V gene are MNHNS and SASEGT. The CDR3, as DNA: TGTGCCAGCAGTGAAGGGACACCCAAGGGGGGCTACACCTTC. This sequence encodes CASSEGTPKGGYTF.

V gene TRBV5-1 combines with J gene TRBJ1-3, with D perhaps matching TRBD1 (6 bases). CDR3 length: 13 amino acids. The V and J ends lost 4 bases and 2 bases respectively, with 7 bases between them. Germline CDR1 reads SGHRS; CDR2 reads YFSETQ. CDR3 bases: TGCGCCAGCAGCCGGGACACTGGAAACACCATATATTTT. This codes for CASSRDTGNTIYF.

J is TRBJ2-7 and V is TRBV7-9; 10 bases agree with TRBD2. The trim removed 2 bases at V and 4 bases at J, leaving 8 bases unmatched. The CDR3 sequence is 16 residues long. The V gene's germline CDR1 is SEHNR and CDR2 FQNEAQ (reference sequence). CDR3 coding DNA: TGTGCCAGCAGCTTAATAGGGGCTAGCGGGGGTTACGAGCAGTACTTC. Protein: CASSLIGASGGYEQYF.

The V and J genes are TRBV24-1 and TRBJ2-3, with D hard to call. Germline V lookup: CDR1 KGHDR, CDR2 SFDVKD. This CDR3 is 15 amino acids long. V was trimmed by 3 bases and J by 3 bases, leaving 12 bases between them. The CDR3 bases are TGTGCCACCAGTGATAGACATAAGTTGACAGATACGCAGTATTTT. It translates to CATSDRHKLTDTQYF.

V is TRBV7-3 and J is TRBJ2-3; TRBD2 matches 11 bases. The CDR3 loop spans 13 amino acids. Germline CDR1 reads SGHTA; CDR2 reads FQGTGA. The V gene end was trimmed by 3 bases and the J gene end by 10 bases; junction bases not matched to a gene: 3. The CDR3 sequence is CASSLTSGEAQYF. CDR3 DNA sequence: TGTGCCAGCAGCTTGACTAGCGGGGAGGCGCAGTATTTT.

This clone has only one observation. The genes are TRBV5-1 and TRBJ2-1; 11 positions agree with TRBD1. With 3 bases clipped from V and 8 bases from J, the junction kept 10 bases outside the gene matches. The CDR3 has 16 amino acids. Looked up from germline, CDR1 is SGHRS and CDR2 is YFSETQ. CDR3 nucleotides: TGCGCCAGCAGCTCCGGTGGGACAGGGGGTATCGATGAGCAGTTCTTC. Encoded protein: CASSSGGTGGIDEQFF.

The rearrangement joins TRBV19 to TRBJ2-5, with TRBD2 identical over 12 bases. This CDR3 is built from 15 residues. V dropped 3 bases and J dropped 3; count of bases not matched to a gene: 2. From germline, CDR1 is LNHDA and CDR2 SQIVND (reference sequence). CDR3 protein: CASSMRTSGEETQYF. For the CDR3, the DNA is TGTGCCAGTAGTATGAGGACTAGCGGGGAAGAGACCCAGTACTTC.

V gene TRBV2 combines with J gene TRBJ1-2, with TRBD1 identical over 7 bases. Germline V lookup: CDR1 SNHLY, CDR2 FYNNEI. Trimming removed 3 bases from V and 5 bases from J; junction bases left unmatched: 12. This CDR3 comprises 16 residues. In nucleotides, the CDR3 is TGTGCCAGCAGTGATGAGGGGGCGCAGGGCATGTATGGCTACACCTTC. It specifies CASSDEGAQGMYGYTF. Drawing the rest from reference TRBV2 and TRBJ1-2, the complete variable domain is EPEVTQTPSHQVTQMGQEVILRCVPISNHLYFYWYRQILGQKVEFLVSFYNNEISEKSEIFDDQFSVERPDGSNFTLKIRSTKLEDSAMYFCASSDEGAQGMYGYTFGSGTRLTVV.

This clone was detected a few times. The V gene is TRBV2, the J gene TRBJ2-1; tentatively, D is TRBD1 (6 bases). Germline V gene data show CDR1 as SNHLY and CDR2 as FYNNEI. V dropped 1 base and J dropped 9 bases, with 16 bases sitting between them. This CDR3 is 15 amino acids long. The CDR3 here is CASSEGGPWGGEQFF. The CDR3 nucleotides are TGTGCCAGCAGTGAAGGGGGGCCGTGGGGTGGTGAGCAGTTCTTC.

The V gene is TRBV4-2, the J gene TRBJ2-3, with a tentative D call TRBD1 (5 bases). The germline CDR1 and CDR2 sequences are LGHNA and YNFKEQ. The CDR3 spans 16 residues. The ends were cut back, 0 bases at V and 3 bases at J, with 13 bases in the middle. This CDR3 is CASSQDSGIGTDTQYF. The CDR3 nucleotides read TGTGCCAGCAGCCAAGATTCAGGGATTGGTACAGATACGCAGTATTTT.

The V and J genes are TRBV7-3 and TRBJ1-6, with D maybe TRBD1 (6 bases). CDR1 is SGHTA and CDR2 is FQGTGA in the germline V gene. V was trimmed by 5 bases and J by 10 bases, leaving 15 bases between them. This CDR3 has 14 amino acids. CDR3 bases: TGTGCCAGCAGCCTCGACAGGAGTGGGTCACCCCTCCACTTT. As protein: CASSLDRSGSPLHF.